This T cell receptor (beta chain) emerged from a study of CD8+ T cells in alopecia areata listed by TCRdb under 2018. With respect to the entire study: The treated patients, all with moderate-to-severe alopecia areata, were enrolled in an open-label pilot trial of oral tofacitinib given at 5 to 10 mg twice daily. Patients received tofacitinib for 6 to 18 months and were then followed off drug for 6 months to check for delayed response and recurrence. In treated patients, disease severity was measured using the SALT score, which gives the percentage of scalp surface area affected. High-throughput TCRbeta sequencing was used to examine T cell clonal expansion in alopecia areata in both the C3H/HeJ mouse model and human patients. Scalp tissue and sorted CD4+ and CD8+ peripheral blood T cells from patchy and totalis/universalis alopecia areata patients and from healthy controls were covered by human TCRbeta sequencing. Patients on tofacitinib were biopsied at baseline and after 4 and 24 weeks of treatment, and several of the patients also had a later scalp biopsy. Scalp clonality was compared among normal scalp (n=4), patchy alopecia areata scalp (n=8), and alopecia totalis/universalis scalp (n=8). RNA came from the PAXgene miRNA kit for fixed scalp, the miRNeasy kit for PBMCs, and the RNeasy kit for mouse skin. immunoSEQ multiplex PCR using 35 Vbeta forward primers and 13 Jbeta reverse primers was used to amplify TCRbeta CDR3 regions.

Sample treatment or condition, as interpreted from the label and publication: oral pan-JAK inhibitor, 5-10 mg twice daily. Lesional scalp punch biopsies and peripheral blood were obtained from alopecia areata patients. PBMCs were isolated by density centrifugation and stained for CD3, CD4 and CD8, after which CD4+ and CD8+ T cells were sorted on a FACSAria. Measured from the cysteine to the phenylalanine, the CDR3 is 15 residues long. The entry retains the CDR3 DNA only, 45 bases that are in frame from base 1. Between the V and J ends, shortened by 2 bases and 5 bases respectively, the junction contains 13 bases. CDR1 SEHNR and CDR2 FQNEAQ were looked up in the germline V gene (reference sequence). A remark on this clone: Its cognate antigen has yet to be identified. No base quality information exists; no much larger clone differs at one position.

The research as a whole found: Compared with mice, TCR sequences shared between patients were less clear, possibly partly because of HLA diversity across the patient population. Because the treated cohort was small and had just a single nonresponder, larger studies are needed to establish links between baseline CD8+ expansion and response. Unlike mouse skin, which is dominated by gammadelta T cells, normal human skin has resident alphabeta T cells that are also sequenced, and this complicates analysis of the scalp TCR repertoire. Tofacitinib significantly lowered scalp clonality and the number of expanded CD8+ clones among the top 100 scalp clones. During tofacitinib treatment, many expanded lesional clones stuck around in both scalp and blood, and this persistence may partly explain why relapse happens after treatment is stopped. Compared with normal scalp, lesional scalp had higher clonality and more expanded CD8+ clones, particularly in alopecia totalis/universalis, a pattern that suggests antigenic drive.

The library came from the immunoSEQ multiplex PCR assay. To provide template for TCR sequencing, every sample had RNA extracted and reverse transcribed into cDNA. SuperScript III was used to make first-strand cDNA, primed with a 2:1 mix of oligo-dT and random hexamers. Amplification bias was assessed with a synthetic immune receptor repertoire, and residual bias was removed computationally. As for the authors' bioinformatics: Raw reads were preprocessed to remove errors, and CDR3 was defined by IMGT conventions from the conserved cysteine to phenylalanine. To get clonality, Shannon entropy was normalized by log2 of the number of productive unique TCRs and the result was subtracted from 1. Whether scalp clones were CD4 or CD8 was inferred by matching scalp TCRbeta sequences against CD4 and CD8 repertoires sorted from blood. TCRdb obtained this table from immuneACCESS and retained in-frame rearrangements with V and J assigned. These tables miss some clones; where compared with another copy, unresolved V genes account for less than half of the shortfall, and the remainder is unexplained. V, J and clone size are taken as reported in that table, and D and trimming were inferred from the DNA itself. This sample gives about 200,000 clones in total; more than 30% of them show up just once. The ten biggest clones cover roughly 0.5% of the sample.

The clonotype originates from a human donor with alopecia areata. The chain is encoded by TRBV7-9 joined to TRBJ2-4, and the D gene may be TRBD2, 6 bases matching. Sequencing used CD4+ T cells sorted from blood, obtained around week 34, from a patient treated with tofacitinib. The DNA reads TGTGCCAGCAGCTTACAGGGCCGCGGGGAAAACATTCAGTACTTC. It translates to CASSLQGRGENIQYF.